Below, one TCR beta chain is given with its context. Naive-designated CD8 cells lacked CD45RO, were positively enriched for CCR7, and omitted terminally differentiated effector memory CD45RA+ cells. The donors were all Caucasian adults (living in Nashville, Tennessee). The CDR3 is made up of 16 amino acids. Germline V gene lookup returns CDR1 LNHDA and CDR2 SQIVND (reference sequence). The V and J ends lost 3 bases and 0 bases respectively, with 12 bases between them. The sample originates from a study of shared clonotypes between healthy human individuals. Clones were read by immunoSEQ multiplex PCR, and TCRdb kept only the in-frame ones, dropping some. Altogether approximately 590,000 clones are present, roughly 95% being singletons, with the ten largest covering 0.11%.

The sample consisted of naive CD8+ T cells sorted from blood. This sequence was found in a woman aged 25-40 years in good health. The chain couples TRBV19 to TRBJ2-1; D remains unclear. CDR3 in amino acids: CASSILFKSSYNEQFF. The CDR3 DNA reads TGTGCCAGTAGTATCCTCTTCAAGAGCTCCTACAATGAGCAGTTCTTC.